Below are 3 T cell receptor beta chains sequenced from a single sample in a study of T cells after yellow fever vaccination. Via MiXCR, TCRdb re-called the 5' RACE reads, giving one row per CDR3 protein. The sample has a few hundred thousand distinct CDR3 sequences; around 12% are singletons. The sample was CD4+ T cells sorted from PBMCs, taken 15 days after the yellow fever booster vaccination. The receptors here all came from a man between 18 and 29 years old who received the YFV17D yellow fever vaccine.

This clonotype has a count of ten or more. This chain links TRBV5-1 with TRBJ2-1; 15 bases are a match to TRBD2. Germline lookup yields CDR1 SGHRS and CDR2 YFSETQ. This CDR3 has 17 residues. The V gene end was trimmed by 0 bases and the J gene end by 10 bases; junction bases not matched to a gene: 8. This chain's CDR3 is CASSLVGGLAGGREQFF. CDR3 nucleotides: TGCGCCAGCAGCTTGGTTGGAGGACTAGCGGGGGGGCGAGAGCAGTTCTTC.

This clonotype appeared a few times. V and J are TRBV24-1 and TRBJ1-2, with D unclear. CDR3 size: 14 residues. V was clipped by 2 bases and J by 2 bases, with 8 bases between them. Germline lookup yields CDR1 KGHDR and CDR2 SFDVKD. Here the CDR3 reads CATSDWSRNYGYTF. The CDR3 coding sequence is TGTGCCACCAGTGATTGGAGCAGGAACTATGGCTACACCTTC.

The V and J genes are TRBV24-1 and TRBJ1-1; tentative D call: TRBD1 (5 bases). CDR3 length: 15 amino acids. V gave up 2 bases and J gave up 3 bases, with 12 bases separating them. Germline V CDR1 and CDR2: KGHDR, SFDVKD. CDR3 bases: TGTGCCACCAGTGATTCTCGGGGCGGTGACACTGAAGCTTTCTTT. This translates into CATSDSRGGDTEAFF.